This entry lists 28 T cell receptor beta chains sequenced from one sample in a study of T cell responses to AZD1222 COVID-19 vaccine. TCRdb's table, derived via immunoSEQ multiplex PCR, lists solely in-frame clones and lacks some. This table holds tens of thousands of clones, 80% to 95% found once. The material sequenced was peripheral blood, taken on day 0 of MenACWY control vaccination. The receptors were gathered from an adult in good health.

The chain uses TRBV27 and TRBJ1-1; 7 positions agree with TRBD1. Germline trimming cut 2 bases from V and 2 bases from J; bases unmatched to any gene: 5. Germline V lookup: CDR1 MNHEY, CDR2 SMNVEV (reference sequence). The CDR3 spans 15 residues. CDR3 DNA sequence: TGTGCCAGCAGTTTAAAAGGGGGCTTAAACACTGAAGCTTTCTTT. Encoded protein: CASSLKGGLNTEAFF.

This chain connects TRBV5-4 to TRBJ1-1; D call uncertain. Deletions cut 6 bases from V and 3 bases from J, with 12 bases between. The V gene's germline CDR1 is SGHNT and CDR2 YYREEE (reference sequence). This CDR3 has 13 amino acids. The CDR3, as DNA: TGTGCCAGCAATCTCCCCGGGGACACTGAAGCTTTCTTT. Its translation is CASNLPGDTEAFF. Full variable domain (outside the CDR3, taken from reference TRBV5-4 and TRBJ1-1): ETGVTQSPTHLIKTRGQQVTLRCSSQSGHNTVSWYQQALGQGPQFIFQYYREEENGRGNFPPRFSGLQFPNYSSELNVNALELDDSALYLCASNLPGDTEAFFGQGTRLTVV.

The rearrangement joins TRBV27 to TRBJ2-1; the D call may be TRBD1 or TRBD2 (7 bases each). The V end lost 4 bases, the J end lost 1 base, and 20 bases lay between the germline ends. Germline CDR1 is MNHEY and CDR2 is SMNVEV (reference sequence). The CDR3 spans 18 residues. CDR3 sequence: CASSWDRTRGGSYNEQFF. CDR3 sequence (DNA): TGTGCCAGCAGTTGGGACAGAACGAGGGGGGGGTCCTACAATGAGCAGTTCTTC.

The rearrangement joins TRBV9 to TRBJ1-2; D remains ambiguous. Germline-derived CDR1 and CDR2 are SGDLS and YYNGEE. The CDR3 sequence is 13 residues long. Trimming cost V 2 bases and J 1 base, with 6 bases left between them. The CDR3, as DNA: TGTGCCAGCAGCGTGGACTTTAACTATGGCTACACCTTC. Its translation is CASSVDFNYGYTF.

The chain links TRBV30 to TRBJ1-5, with D hard to call. V was shortened by 3 bases and J by 4 bases, with 4 bases between the two germline ends. This CDR3 region has 11 residues. The germline gives CDR1 GTSNPN, CDR2 SVGIG (reference sequence). CDR3 sequence (DNA): TGTGCCTGGAGGTTGAATCAGCCCCAGCATTTT. It is translated as CAWRLNQPQHF.

The rearrangement uses TRBV7-2 and TRBJ2-6; D may correspond to TRBD1 or TRBD2 (5 bases each). Germline CDR1 SGHTA, CDR2 FQGNSA. This CDR3 is built from 17 residues. The V gene lost 4 bases and the J gene lost 0 bases, with 13 bases spanning the gap. For the CDR3, the DNA is TGTGCCAGCAGCTCCCGGGGCCGGGCCTCTGGGGCCAACGTCCTGACTTTC. It codes for CASSSRGRASGANVLTF.

This rearrangement joins TRBV6-6 to TRBJ2-7; weak D call: TRBD1 (6 bases). Germline V lookup: CDR1 MNHNY, CDR2 SVGAGI (reference sequence). This CDR3 spans 14 amino acids. With 6 bases removed from V and 1 base from J, the gap between germline ends came to 13 bases. CDR3 sequence reads: CASSPQGKSYEQYF. In nucleotides, the CDR3 is TGTGCCAGCAGCCCTCAGGGGAAGTCCTACGAGCAGTACTTC.

This chain joins TRBV28 and TRBJ2-5; 9 nucleotides line up with TRBD2. Germline loops: CDR1 MDHEN, CDR2 SYDVKM. With V trimmed by 4 bases and J by 1 base, 7 bases remained unmatched. The length of the CDR3 is 16 residues. The CDR3: CASSSLAGEFQETQYF. The CDR3 DNA sequence: TGTGCCAGCAGTTCTTTAGCGGGAGAGTTCCAAGAGACCCAGTACTTC.

V usage is TRBV4-1 and J usage is TRBJ2-7; D is perhaps TRBD1 (6 bases). The CDR3 consists of 17 residues. Trimming stripped 1 base from V and 3 bases from J, with 19 bases between. The germline gives CDR1 MGHRA, CDR2 YSYEKL. The CDR3 protein is CASSQVWADRGDYEQYF. As DNA, the CDR3 is TGCGCCAGCAGCCAAGTTTGGGCGGACAGAGGGGACTACGAGCAGTACTTC.

The chain recombines TRBV9 with TRBJ1-6, with a weak D call TRBD1 (6 bases). The CDR3 runs to 13 residues. The V gene's germline CDR1 is SGDLS and CDR2 YYNGEE. The V and J ends lost 3 bases and 8 bases respectively, with 9 bases between them. The CDR3 DNA reads TGTGCCAGCAGCGCCCGACAGGATTCACCCCTCCACTTT. This gives the protein CASSARQDSPLHF.

The V gene is TRBV5-1, the J gene TRBJ2-1, with 13 bases fitting TRBD2. The germline V gene has CDR1 SGHRS and CDR2 YFSETQ. The V and J ends lost 8 bases and 3 bases, in that order; junction bases with no gene match: 2. CDR3 length equals 14 residues. CDR3 DNA sequence: TGCGCCAGTCGGACTAGCGGGAGCTACAATGAGCAGTTCTTC. It specifies CASRTSGSYNEQFF.

The chain joins TRBV28 to TRBJ2-1; TRBD2 aligns across 10 bases. CDR3 length: 17 residues. Germline V gives CDR1 MDHEN, CDR2 SYDVKM. With V trimmed by 5 bases and J by 4 bases, 11 bases remained unmatched. In DNA form, the CDR3 reads TGTGCCAGCAGTCCAGGGACTAGCGAACAGCTATACAATGAGCAGTTCTTC. The encoded protein is CASSPGTSEQLYNEQFF.

This sequence joins TRBV9 and TRBJ2-7; D remains unclear. The germline gives CDR1 SGDLS, CDR2 YYNGEE. This CDR3 is built from 15 residues. The V end was cut by 4 bases, the J end by 4 bases, with 18 bases between. The CDR3: CASSPNLGMEYEQYF. Written as DNA, the CDR3 is TGTGCCAGCAGCCCTAATCTGGGGATGGAGTACGAGCAGTACTTC.

The rearrangement joins TRBV18 to TRBJ1-5; 9 bases agree with TRBD1. V was pared by 3 bases and J by 6 bases, with 6 bases of the junction left unmatched. CDR3 length: 15 residues. Per germline, CDR1 KGHSH and CDR2 LQKENI. The CDR3 nucleotides are TGTGCCAGCTCACCTTCGACAGGGGGGAGTCAGCCCCAGCATTTT. Protein product: CASSPSTGGSQPQHF.

The CDR3 DNA is TGTGCCAGCAGTGAGGGGAACAACTATGGCTACACCTTC. This gives the protein CASSEGNNYGYTF. This chain connects TRBV6-1 to TRBJ1-2; D unclear. The germline V and J ends were trimmed by 3 bases and 2 bases, with 7 bases remaining between them. The CDR3 loop spans 13 amino acids. CDR1 is MNHNS and CDR2 is SASEGT in the germline V gene.

The J gene is TRBJ2-2, the V gene TRBV3-1 (or the pseudogene TRBV3-2); 8 nucleotides align to TRBD2. CDR1 is LGHDT and CDR2 is YNNKEL in the germline V gene (reference sequence). V gave up 0 bases and J gave up 7 bases; unmatched junction bases: 13. The CDR3 runs 18 residues. This chain's CDR3 is CASSQEAWEREKVGELFF. CDR3 sequence (DNA): TGTGCCAGCAGCCAAGAGGCGTGGGAGCGGGAGAAGGTCGGGGAGCTGTTTTTT.

This clone was counted once. The chain recombines TRBV30 with TRBJ1-2; 8 positions agree with TRBD1. Germline-derived CDR1 and CDR2 are GTSNPN and SVGIG (reference sequence). J was trimmed by 5 bases and V by 2 bases; bases with no gene match: 10. CDR3 length: 15 amino acids. The CDR3 DNA reads TGTGCCTGGAGTCTTCCCGGGACAGGCTTATATGGCTACACCTTC. Its translation is CAWSLPGTGLYGYTF. The full variable domain, with the rest looked up from reference TRBV30 and TRBJ1-2, is SQTIHQWPATLVQPVGSPLSLECTVEGTSNPNLYWYRQAAGRGLQLLFYSVGIGQISSEVPQNLSASRPQDRQFILSSKKLLLSDSGFYLCAWSLPGTGLYGYTFGSGTRLTVV.

The chain links TRBV24-1 to TRBJ2-2, with D perhaps matching TRBD1 (6 bases). Germline V CDR1 and CDR2: KGHDR, SFDVKD. The CDR3 is made up of 16 amino acids. Trimming stripped 4 bases from V and 3 bases from J, with 14 bases between. CDR3 sequence reads: CATSDPTKGDTGELFF. Written as DNA, the CDR3 is TGTGCCACCAGTGACCCGACAAAGGGGGACACCGGGGAGCTGTTTTTT.

J is TRBJ1-1 and V is TRBV20-1, with D unresolved. This CDR3 has 11 amino acids. V was clipped by 3 bases and J by 2 bases, with 4 bases between them. The germline gives CDR1 DFQATT, CDR2 SNEGSKA (reference sequence). The CDR3 nucleotides read TGCAGTGCTAGTCGTAACACTGAAGCTTTCTTT. Translating it yields CSASRNTEAFF.

V and J are TRBV27 and TRBJ1-1; no clear D. The ends were cut back, 4 bases at V and 2 bases at J, with 14 bases in the middle. This CDR3 comprises 15 residues. The V gene's germline CDR1 is MNHEY and CDR2 SMNVEV (reference sequence). The DNA for the CDR3 is TGTGCCAGCAGTTGGCAGCCGTTGGGCAACACTGAAGCTTTCTTT. Its translation is CASSWQPLGNTEAFF.

V and J are TRBV29-1 and TRBJ1-2; TRBD1 matches 7 bases. From germline, CDR1 is SQVTM and CDR2 ANQGSEA. After removal of 4 bases from V and 8 bases from J, the junction contained 16 bases not matched to a gene. The CDR3 has 15 amino acids. CDR3 loop: CSVGGPSTGSGGYTF. In DNA form, the CDR3 reads TGCAGCGTTGGAGGGCCTTCGACAGGGTCCGGCGGCTACACCTTC.

This chain links TRBV28 with TRBJ2-3; D unresolved. V lost 10 bases and J lost 0, with 8 bases in between. Per the germline V gene, CDR1 is MDHEN and CDR2 is SYDVKM. The CDR3 contains 12 residues. The CDR3 nucleotides read TGTGCCACCACAGTTAGCACAGATACGCAGTATTTT. Translating gives CATTVSTDTQYF.

The chain recombines TRBV3-1 (or the pseudogene TRBV3-2) with TRBJ2-1; 14 bases map to TRBD2. The J segment lost 5 bases and the V segment lost 5 bases, leaving 2 bases of the junction unmatched. This CDR3 spans 15 amino acids. From germline, CDR1 is LGHDT and CDR2 YNNKEL (reference sequence). The chain's CDR3 is CASSLTSGRDNEQFF. The CDR3 region has the DNA TGTGCCAGCAGCTTGACTAGCGGGAGGGACAATGAGCAGTTCTTC.

This chain connects TRBV14 to TRBJ1-2; no clear D gene. Germline V lookup: CDR1 SGHDN, CDR2 FVKESK. The length of the CDR3 is 13 residues. V was clipped by 4 bases and J by 8 bases, with 14 bases between them. CDR3 loop: CASSLGVGWGYTF. In DNA, the CDR3 is TGTGCCAGCAGCCTCGGCGTGGGTTGGGGCTACACCTTC.

The V gene is TRBV7-9, the J gene TRBJ2-7, with D tentatively TRBD1 or TRBD2 (6 bases each). The CDR3 loop spans 14 amino acids. Trimming stripped 5 bases from V and 1 base from J, with 12 bases between. Germline V CDR1 and CDR2: SEHNR, FQNEAQ (reference sequence). This CDR3 reads CASSKGGRSYEQYF. The CDR3 coding sequence is TGTGCCAGCAGCAAAGGGGGGAGATCCTACGAGCAGTACTTC.

CDR3 region: CASSDRYGYTF. The CDR3 nucleotides read TGTGCCAGCAGTGACAGGTATGGCTACACCTTC. J is TRBJ1-2 and V is TRBV6-1, with D unclear. Trimming stripped 3 bases from V and 5 bases from J, with 4 bases between. The CDR3 consists of 11 residues. Germline V gene data show CDR1 as MNHNS and CDR2 as SASEGT.

V and J are TRBV19 and TRBJ2-7; D is undetermined. Germline-derived CDR1 and CDR2 are LNHDA and SQIVND (reference sequence). This CDR3 spans 14 amino acids. Trimming took 3 bases from V and 3 from J, leaving 12 bases between them. The CDR3 coding sequence is TGTGCCAGTAGTATTACCACAAGCTTCTACGAGCAGTACTTC. This sequence encodes CASSITTSFYEQYF.

The genes are TRBV6-5 and TRBJ2-7; TRBD2 might be the D (6 bases). Germline V gives CDR1 MNHEY, CDR2 SVGAGI. The CDR3 runs to 15 residues. Trimming took 7 bases from V and 5 from J, leaving 21 bases between them. The CDR3 nucleotides are TGTGCCAGCACTTCGACGGCGGAGGGCGGAAACGAGCAGTACTTC. Encoded protein: CASTSTAEGGNEQYF.